The 32 T cell receptor beta chains in this list originate from one sample, sequenced in a study of response to subunit inactivated influenza vaccine. Using its own MiXCR run on the RT-PCR reads, TCRdb lists one record per CDR3 protein. The sample has approximately 300,000 distinct CDR3 sequences, about 20% seen once. This specimen consisted of PBMCs from blood, obtained about 20 months after vaccination. These receptors came from a man aged 45-69 years who received an inactivated influenza vaccine.

V usage is TRBV6-1 and J usage is TRBJ2-1, with D possibly called TRBD1 or TRBD2 (5 bases each). Deletions cut 2 bases from V and 6 bases from J, with 14 bases between. The CDR3 is made up of 15 amino acids. Germline V lookup: CDR1 MNHNS, CDR2 SASEGT. CDR3 protein: CASSEQGRTLNEQFF. In DNA form, the CDR3 reads TGTGCCAGCAGTGAACAGGGACGGACCCTCAATGAGCAGTTCTTC.

This clonotype showed up just a few times. This chain links TRBV3-1 with TRBJ2-5; 7 positions match TRBD1. V lost 2 bases to trimming and J lost 2 bases; unmatched junction nucleotides: 2. CDR3 length: 14 amino acids. The germline V gene has CDR1 LGHDT and CDR2 YNNKEL (reference sequence). The CDR3: CASSQRDRQETQYF. In DNA, the CDR3 is TGTGCCAGCAGCCAAAGGGACAGACAAGAGACCCAGTACTTC.

This clonotype came up a few times. As DNA, the CDR3 is TGTGCCAGCAGCCAGACTAGCGGGAAGGTGGAGACCCAGTACTTC. Its translation is CASSQTSGKVETQYF. This chain links TRBV4-2 with TRBJ2-5, with TRBD2 matching over 11 bases. Germline values: CDR1 LGHNA, CDR2 YNFKEQ. Trimming removed 3 bases from V and 5 bases from J; junction bases left unmatched: 5. This CDR3 is built from 15 residues.

This clonotype was seen more than once but under ten times. CDR3 sequence: CASSQEWVGLGTDTQYF. In DNA, the CDR3 is TGCGCCAGCAGCCAAGAGTGGGTGGGGCTCGGCACAGATACGCAGTATTTT. This chain uses TRBV4-3 with TRBJ2-3; TRBD1 is a possible D gene (5 bases). The CDR3 extends over 17 amino acids. Germline loops: CDR1 LGHNA, CDR2 YSLEER. Trimming cost V 0 bases and J 1 base, with 14 bases left between them.

Only a few counts were recorded for this clonotype. The chain carries TRBV12-3 or TRBV12-4 and TRBJ1-5; TRBD1 matches at 7 bases. The CDR3 runs to 14 residues. The trim removed 4 bases at V and 6 bases at J, leaving 6 bases unmatched. CDR3 DNA sequence: TGTGCCAGCAGTTCAGACAGGGTAGGTCAGCCCCAGCATTTT. As protein: CASSSDRVGQPQHF.

The V call is TRBV5-1, the J call TRBJ1-5; the D gene is possibly TRBD1 (5 bases). V was clipped by 3 bases and J by 16 bases, with 11 bases between them. CDR1 and CDR2 (germline): SGHRS, YFSETQ. The CDR3 runs to 10 residues. The CDR3 DNA sequence: TGCGCCAGCAGCTGCCCGGGGGGTCATTTT. The encoded protein is CASSCPGGHF. Based on the CDR3 plus reference TRBV5-1 and TRBJ1-5, the full variable domain is KAGVTQTPRYLIKTRGQQVTLSCSPISGHRSVSWYQQTPGQGLQFLFEYFSETQRNKGNFPGRFSGRQFSNSRSEMNVSTLELGDSALYLCASSCPGGHFGDGTRLSIL.

The J gene is TRBJ2-1, the V gene TRBV2, with D perhaps matching TRBD1 (5 bases). CDR3 size: 14 residues. Trimming pared 7 bases from V and 0 bases from J, leaving 10 bases between. Germline V gene data show CDR1 as SNHLY and CDR2 as FYNNEI. CDR3 DNA: TGTGCCAGCAAACAGGATAGCTCCTACAATGAGCAGTTCTTC. Translated: CASKQDSSYNEQFF.

The chain is built from TRBV21-1 and TRBJ2-5. TRBV21-1 is a known pseudogene. The CDR3 is 12 residues long. CDR3 amino acids: CASPRREETQYF. The CDR3 region has the DNA TGTGCCAGCCCTAGACGCGAAGAGACCCAGTACTTC.

This clonotype appeared many times. The J gene is TRBJ2-2, the V gene TRBV12-3 or TRBV12-4; D uncertain. The germline V and J ends were trimmed by 3 bases and 11 bases, with 7 bases remaining between them. The CDR3 is 11 amino acids. CDR3 amino acids: CASSFFPELFF. CDR3 bases: TGTGCCAGCAGTTTCTTCCCAGAGCTGTTTTTT.

The chain couples TRBV18 to TRBJ1-3; weak D call: TRBD1 (6 bases). From germline, CDR1 is KGHSH and CDR2 LQKENI. Deletions cut 0 bases from V and 0 bases from J, with 18 bases between. The length of the CDR3 is 19 residues. In DNA form, the CDR3 reads TGTGCCAGCTCACCACCGAACGTAGACAGGTCCCTCTCTGGAAACACCATATATTTT. It specifies CASSPPNVDRSLSGNTIYF. The variable domain in full, with the rest retrieved from reference TRBV18 and TRBJ1-3, is NAGVMQNPRHLVRRRGQEARLRCSPMKGHSHVYWYRQLPEEGLKFMVYLQKENIIDESGMPKERFSAEFPKEGPSILRIQQVVRGDSAAYFCASSPPNVDRSLSGNTIYFGEGSWLTVV.

This rearrangement joins TRBV10-3 to TRBJ1-5, with D uncertain. Trimming pared 0 bases from V and 7 bases from J, leaving 10 bases between. The CDR3 consists of 14 residues. Germline V gene data show CDR1 as ENHRY and CDR2 as SYGVKD. This chain's CDR3 is CAISESPGVQPQHF. The DNA of the CDR3 is TGTGCCATCAGTGAGTCCCCAGGTGTGCAGCCCCAGCATTTT.

The chain employs TRBV7-8 and TRBJ1-2; D gene unclear. The germline V and J ends were trimmed by 0 bases and 1 base, with 12 bases remaining between them. The CDR3 contains 16 residues. Germline V gene sequence: CDR1 SGHVS, CDR2 FQNEAQ. The CDR3 here is CASSLAGLGSNYGYTF. The CDR3 bases are TGTGCCAGCAGCTTAGCAGGTCTGGGCAGTAACTATGGCTACACCTTC.

The chain is built from TRBV12-3 or TRBV12-4 and TRBJ1-6, with unresolved D. V was shortened by 3 bases and J by 2 bases, with 14 bases between the two germline ends. The CDR3 is made up of 17 amino acids. CDR3 nucleotides: TGTGCCAGCAGTTTCGCCACAGATTTTCCCTATAATTCACCCCTCCACTTT. Protein sequence: CASSFATDFPYNSPLHF.

Ten or more counts support this clonotype. The chain recombines TRBV28 with TRBJ1-6, with D perhaps TRBD1 (5 bases). CDR1 MDHEN and CDR2 SYDVKM come from the germline V gene. This CDR3 has 15 amino acids. V gave up 4 bases and J gave up 6 bases, with 13 bases separating them. The CDR3 DNA is TGTGCCAGCAGTTCTGTGGGACGGGTTAATTCACCCCTCCACTTT. Translating gives CASSSVGRVNSPLHF. Full variable domain (outside the CDR3, taken from reference TRBV28 and TRBJ1-6): DVKVTQSSRYLVKRTGEKVFLECVQDMDHENMFWYRQDPGLGLRLIYFSYDVKMKEKGDIPEGYSVSREKKERFSLILESASTNQTSMYLCASSSVGRVNSPLHFGNGTRLTVT.

The rearrangement uses TRBV7-9 and TRBJ2-7, with unresolved D. The CDR3 extends over 13 amino acids. Trimming shortened V by 0 bases and J by 5 bases, and 8 bases separated the two germline ends. CDR1 SEHNR and CDR2 FQNEAQ come from the germline V gene (reference sequence). The CDR3 sequence is CASSLAVSDEQYF. In nucleotides, the CDR3 is TGTGCCAGCAGCTTAGCGGTTAGTGACGAGCAGTACTTC.

The rearrangement joins TRBV12-3 or TRBV12-4 to TRBJ2-1, with 10 nucleotides matching TRBD1. V lost 5 bases and J lost 4; bases outside the gene matches: 5. The CDR3 is made up of 15 amino acids. The CDR3 spells CASSPRDRGYNEQFF. The CDR3, as DNA: TGTGCCAGCAGTCCCCGGGACAGGGGTTACAATGAGCAGTTCTTC.

Many counts were recorded for this clonotype. The rearrangement joins TRBV20-1 to TRBJ2-7; the D is unclear. This CDR3 spans 12 amino acids. Germline V gene data show CDR1 as DFQATT and CDR2 as SNEGSKA (reference sequence). V was pared by 7 bases and J by 0 bases, with 10 bases between. In DNA form, the CDR3 reads TGCAGTGTCCGGCGGAGCTCCTACGAGCAGTACTTC. It codes for CSVRRSSYEQYF.

V usage is TRBV20-1 and J usage is TRBJ1-2; D remains ambiguous. V was cut by 2 bases and J by 8 bases, with 15 bases left in between. The germline V gene encodes CDR1 DFQATT and CDR2 SNEGSKA (reference sequence). CDR3 length: 13 residues. CDR3 loop: CSARSRSVEGYTF. CDR3 DNA sequence: TGCAGTGCTAGAAGCCGGTCGGTGGAGGGCTACACCTTC.

This clonotype was seen a handful of times. V and J are TRBV4-1 and TRBJ2-2; D is ambiguous. Trimming removed 3 bases from V and 3 bases from J, with 2 bases in between. The CDR3 runs 12 residues. CDR1 is MGHRA and CDR2 is YSYEKL in the germline V gene. The chain's CDR3 is CASSHDTGELFF. CDR3 sequence (DNA): TGCGCCAGCAGCCACGACACCGGGGAGCTGTTTTTT.

The CDR3 here is CSVERPFTSGISTDTQYF. DNA of the CDR3: TGCAGCGTTGAAAGGCCATTTACTAGCGGGATTAGCACAGATACGCAGTATTTT. The chain is built from TRBV29-1 and TRBJ2-3, with 10 bases matching TRBD2. The CDR3 loop spans 18 amino acids. The germline V gene encodes CDR1 SQVTM and CDR2 ANQGSEA. Trimming took 2 bases from V and 0 from J; bases not matched to a gene: 11.

This chain joins TRBV5-1 and TRBJ2-3; 11 bases align to TRBD1. V trimming: 4 bases; J trimming: 1 base; junction bases outside the gene matches: 5. The length of the CDR3 is 16 residues. Germline loops: CDR1 SGHRS, CDR2 YFSETQ. Here the CDR3 reads CASSVRTGGRTDTQYF. The CDR3 DNA reads as TGCGCCAGCAGCGTGAGGACAGGGGGCCGCACAGATACGCAGTATTTT.

V gene TRBV11-2 combines with J gene TRBJ2-7; TRBD1 aligns across 9 bases. Germline V gives CDR1 SGHAT, CDR2 FQNNGV. The CDR3 extends over 15 amino acids. The junction had 3 bases not matched to a gene; V was cut back by 3 bases and J by 0 bases. The CDR3 DNA sequence: TGTGCCAGCAGCTTGGGACAGGGAAGCTCCTACGAGCAGTACTTC. Amino acid sequence: CASSLGQGSSYEQYF.

The CDR3, as DNA: TGTGCCACCATCACTAGGACAGGGGGCAACGAGCAGTACTTC. Translating it yields CATITRTGGNEQYF. V usage is TRBV24-1 and J usage is TRBJ2-7, with 11 nucleotides matching TRBD1. Germline CDR1 is KGHDR and CDR2 is SFDVKD. J gave up 5 bases and V 8 bases, and 7 bases lay outside the gene matches. The CDR3 runs to 14 residues.

This clonotype was seen many times. The rearrangement uses TRBV29-1 and TRBJ2-5; 10 nucleotides match TRBD2. The CDR3 is made up of 15 amino acids. J gave up 0 bases and V 7 bases, and 8 bases lay outside the gene matches. Germline CDR1 is SQVTM and CDR2 is ANQGSEA. The CDR3 loop reads CSGLLAGLYQETQYF. The CDR3 DNA is TGCAGCGGCTTACTAGCGGGGTTGTACCAAGAGACCCAGTACTTC. The full variable domain, in which reference TRBV29-1 and TRBJ2-5 provide the parts outside the CDR3, is SAVISQKPSRDICQRGTSLTIQCQVDSQVTMMFWYRQQPGQSLTLIATANQGSEATYESGFVIDKFPISRPNLTFSTLTVSNMSPEDSSIYLCSGLLAGLYQETQYFGPGTRLLVL.

This chain uses TRBV7-9 with TRBJ2-5; possibly TRBD1 for D (6 bases). Germline V CDR1 and CDR2: SEHNR, FQNEAQ (reference sequence). Trimming took off 5 bases at V and 2 bases at J, with 21 bases between the two ends. The CDR3 contains 17 residues. CDR3 residues: CASSLTGKGLLQETQYF. For the CDR3, the DNA is TGTGCCAGCAGCCTTACAGGGAAGGGGCTGCTTCAAGAGACCCAGTACTTC.

The chain has TRBV7-2 and TRBJ2-5; 15 bases agree with TRBD2. Germline CDR1 reads SGHTA; CDR2 reads FQGNSA. After removal of 3 bases from V and 4 bases from J, the junction contained 6 bases not matched to a gene. This CDR3 comprises 17 residues. This chain's CDR3 is CASSFGLAGGPVETQYF. The CDR3 nucleotides are TGTGCCAGCAGCTTCGGACTAGCGGGGGGGCCGGTAGAGACCCAGTACTTC.

The chain uses TRBV4-1 and TRBJ2-2; a weak D match, TRBD1 (5 bases). Germline assignment: CDR1 MGHRA and CDR2 YSYEKL. The CDR3 extends over 17 amino acids. The V end lost 0 bases, the J end lost 7 bases, and 18 bases lay between the germline ends. CDR3 sequence: CASSQDGRRGDGGELFF. Written as DNA, the CDR3 is TGCGCCAGCAGCCAAGATGGGCGTAGGGGTGATGGCGGGGAGCTGTTTTTT.

The V gene is TRBV10-1, the J gene TRBJ2-4; D is ambiguous. The CDR3 is 15 residues long. The V gene's germline CDR1 is WNHNN and CDR2 SYGVQD (reference sequence). V lost 3 bases and J 0 bases, leaving 9 bases between the germline ends. The CDR3 coding sequence is TGCGCCAGCAGTGATTCCCTAAAAGCCAAAAACATTCAGTACTTC. Residues: CASSDSLKAKNIQYF.

This clonotype was recorded a few times. This chain links TRBV20-1 with TRBJ1-2; 7 nucleotides agree with TRBD1. The CDR3 length is 13 residues. Germline CDR1 and CDR2: DFQATT and SNEGSKA (reference sequence). Trimming at V came to 6 bases and at J to 4 bases, leaving 8 bases not matched to a gene. The chain's CDR3 is CSATSQGGYGYTF. The CDR3 DNA follows: TGCAGTGCAACAAGCCAGGGGGGCTATGGCTACACCTTC.

This chain connects TRBV15 to TRBJ2-1; 7 positions agree with TRBD2. The CDR3 is made up of 15 amino acids. J gave up 4 bases and V 0 bases, and 3 bases lay outside the gene matches. CDR1 and CDR2 from the germline V gene are LNHNV and YYDKDF (reference sequence). The CDR3 nucleotides are TGTGCCACCAGCAGAGATTACGGGGGGTACAATGAGCAGTTCTTC. Encoded protein: CATSRDYGGYNEQFF. The whole variable domain, remainder taken from reference TRBV15 and TRBJ2-1, is DAMVIQNPRYQVTQFGKPVTLSCSQTLNHNVMYWYQQKSSQAPKLLFHYYDKDFNNEADTPDNFQSRRPNTSFCFLDIRSPGLGDTAMYLCATSRDYGGYNEQFFGPGTRLTVL.

The gene calls are TRBV28 and TRBJ1-2, with D maybe TRBD1 (6 bases). The CDR3 sequence is 12 residues long. The V gene's germline CDR1 is MDHEN and CDR2 SYDVKM. V was pared by 5 bases and J by 10 bases, with 14 bases between. CDR3 sequence reads: CASSTLGQIYTF. The CDR3 DNA reads as TGTGCCAGCAGTACCTTAGGACAGATCTACACCTTC.

V gene TRBV27 combines with J gene TRBJ2-1, with D tentatively TRBD2 (5 bases). The V and J ends lost 5 bases and 4 bases respectively, with 18 bases between them. Germline V gives CDR1 MNHEY, CDR2 SMNVEV (reference sequence). The CDR3 consists of 16 residues. The CDR3 nucleotides read TGTGCCAGCAGTCTAGTAGCGAGCCGCCTTTACAATGAGCAGTTCTTC. Protein sequence: CASSLVASRLYNEQFF.